The 6 T cell receptor beta chains listed next were all sequenced from one sample in a study of technical replicates of blood from several donors. Using immunoSEQ multiplex PCR, the repertoire was profiled, and TCRdb retains in-frame clones only, with some absent. The repertoire consists of roughly 64,000 clones, with around nine tenths occurring once and the leading ten covering around 5%. The sequenced sample consisted of PBMCs. These receptors came from a human donor in good health. Some clones in this sample may be carry-over from other donors' samples.

The CDR3 coding sequence is TGTGCCACCAGCCGTTTTATAGGACAGGGGAACACCGGGGAGCTGTTTTTT. The encoded protein is CATSRFIGQGNTGELFF. The chain joins TRBV15 to TRBJ2-2, with 8 bases lining up with TRBD1. This CDR3 contains 17 residues. V lost 5 bases to trimming and J lost 1 base; unmatched junction nucleotides: 9. Germline V gives CDR1 LNHNV, CDR2 YYDKDF (reference sequence).

This rearrangement joins TRBV11-3 to TRBJ2-5, with TRBD2 matching 10 bases. This CDR3 region has 16 residues. The ends lost 3 bases at V and 4 bases at J; junction bases unmatched: 8. CDR1 SGHNT and CDR2 YENEEA come from the germline V gene. This chain's CDR3 is CASSFGLAADGETQYF. The DNA of the CDR3 is TGTGCCAGCAGCTTTGGACTAGCGGCCGACGGAGAGACCCAGTACTTC.

V usage is TRBV14 and J usage is TRBJ2-7; possible D gene TRBD2, 6 bases. V was shortened by 1 base and J by 12 bases, with 16 bases between the two germline ends. The CDR3 loop spans 13 amino acids. CDR1 SGHDN and CDR2 FVKESK come from the germline V gene. The CDR3 loop reads CASSQGAGRTAYF. The CDR3 DNA reads as TGTGCCAGCAGCCAAGGAGCAGGGAGGACCGCGTACTTC.

CDR3 DNA sequence: TGCAGCGTTCTCGAACCTTTAGGCAATCAGCCCCAGCATTTT. Protein sequence: CSVLEPLGNQPQHF. The chain uses TRBV29-1 and TRBJ1-5; no reliable D call. The V end lost 5 bases, the J end lost 2 bases, and 13 bases lay between the germline ends. Germline V CDR1 and CDR2: SQVTM, ANQGSEA. This CDR3 comprises 14 residues.

The chain carries TRBV7-9 and TRBJ1-4; TRBD1 might be the D (5 bases). The CDR3 loop spans 15 amino acids. V was pared by 3 bases and J by 0 bases, with 8 bases between. Germline CDR1 is SEHNR and CDR2 is FQNEAQ (reference sequence). The CDR3 here is CASSFSQATNEKLFF. CDR3 in DNA: TGTGCCAGCAGCTTCTCACAGGCAACTAATGAAAAACTGTTTTTT.

This clone is a singleton in its sample. The chain uses TRBV9 and TRBJ1-4; TRBD1 matches at 9 bases. The CDR3 covers 15 residues. Trimming took 3 bases from V and 6 from J; bases not matched to a gene: 6. Germline V gene sequence: CDR1 SGDLS, CDR2 YYNGEE. The CDR3, as DNA: TGTGCCAGCAGCGCGTCACAGGGGGCTTATGAAAAACTGTTTTTT. This translates into CASSASQGAYEKLFF.